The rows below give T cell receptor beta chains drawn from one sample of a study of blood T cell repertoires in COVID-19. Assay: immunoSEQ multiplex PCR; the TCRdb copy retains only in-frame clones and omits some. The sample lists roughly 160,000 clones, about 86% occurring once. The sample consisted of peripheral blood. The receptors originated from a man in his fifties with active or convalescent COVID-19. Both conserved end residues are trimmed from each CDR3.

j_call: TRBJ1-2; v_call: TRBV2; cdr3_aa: ASSEDREGYGYT
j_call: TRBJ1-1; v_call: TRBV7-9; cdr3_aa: ASGQTGLLSKTEAF
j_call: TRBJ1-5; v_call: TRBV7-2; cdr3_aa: ASSPQSGGNQPQH
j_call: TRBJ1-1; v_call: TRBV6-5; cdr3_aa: ASAPQTGAEAF
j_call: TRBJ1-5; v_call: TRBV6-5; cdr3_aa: ASSYQAGSNQPQH
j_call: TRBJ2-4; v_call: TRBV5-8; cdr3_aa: ASRITGGGDIQY
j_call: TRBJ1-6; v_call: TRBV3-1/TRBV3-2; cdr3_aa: ASSPNMNSYNSPLH
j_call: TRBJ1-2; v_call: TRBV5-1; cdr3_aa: ASSFTKDRGREVWYGYT
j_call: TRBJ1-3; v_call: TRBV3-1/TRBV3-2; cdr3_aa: ASRGRGNTIY
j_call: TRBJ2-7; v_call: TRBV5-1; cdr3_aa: ASSLAGTSGYEQY
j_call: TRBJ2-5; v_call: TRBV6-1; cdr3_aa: ASSGPGQGKETQY
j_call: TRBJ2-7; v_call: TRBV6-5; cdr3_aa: ASSYSGGPYSYEQY
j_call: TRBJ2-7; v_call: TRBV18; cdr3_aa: ASSRDRAYEQY
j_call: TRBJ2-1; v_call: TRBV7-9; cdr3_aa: ASSLELAGEF
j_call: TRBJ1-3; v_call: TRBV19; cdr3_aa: ASSIGLRAGNTIY
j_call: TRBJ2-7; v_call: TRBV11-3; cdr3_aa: ASSGGTSGTLTYEQY
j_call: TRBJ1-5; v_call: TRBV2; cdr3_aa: ASSEWGTLNQPQH
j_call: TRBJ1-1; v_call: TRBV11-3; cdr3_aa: ASSLILFTEAF
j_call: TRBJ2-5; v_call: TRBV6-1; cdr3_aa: ASSEGGGVETQY
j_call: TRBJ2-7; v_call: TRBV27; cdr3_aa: ASRGQGGLGEQY
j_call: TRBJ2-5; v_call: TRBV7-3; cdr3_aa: ASSLGSGGPETQY
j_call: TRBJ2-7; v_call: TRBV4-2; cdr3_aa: ASSQEQAFEQY
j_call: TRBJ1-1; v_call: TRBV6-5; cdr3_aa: ASRPGVTNTEAF
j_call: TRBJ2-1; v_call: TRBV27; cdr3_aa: ASSLRTSVVHEQF
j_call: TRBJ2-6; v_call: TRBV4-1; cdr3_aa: ASSPDPTGSGANVLT
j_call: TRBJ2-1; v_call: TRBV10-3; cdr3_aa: AISELSGGPYNEQF
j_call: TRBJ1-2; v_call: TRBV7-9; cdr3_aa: ASSSGQGLYGYT
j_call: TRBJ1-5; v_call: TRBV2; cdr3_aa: ASSEAGGVGSNQPQH
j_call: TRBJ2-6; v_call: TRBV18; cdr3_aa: ASSPRRSSGANVLT
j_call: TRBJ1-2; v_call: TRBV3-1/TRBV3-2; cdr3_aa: ASSQGGRANYGYT
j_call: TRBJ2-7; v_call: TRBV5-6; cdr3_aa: ASSLTGTGIEQY
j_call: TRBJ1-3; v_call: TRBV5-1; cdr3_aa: ASSPGQSSGNTIY
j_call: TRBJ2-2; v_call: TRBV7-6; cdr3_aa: ASSLLASGDTGELF
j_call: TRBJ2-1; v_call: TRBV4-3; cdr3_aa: ASSLGLHRSYNEQF
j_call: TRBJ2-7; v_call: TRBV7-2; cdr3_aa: ASSLAPSSYEQY
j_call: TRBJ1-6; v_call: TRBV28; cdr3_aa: ASSLPRVRDSPLH
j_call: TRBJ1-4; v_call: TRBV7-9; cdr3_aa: ASDKITEKLF
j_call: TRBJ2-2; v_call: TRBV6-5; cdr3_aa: ASSYSTYTGELF
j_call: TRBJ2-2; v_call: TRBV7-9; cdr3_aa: ASRYRGRLAGELF
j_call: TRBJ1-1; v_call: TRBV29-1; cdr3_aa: SGVRWGGLSTEAF
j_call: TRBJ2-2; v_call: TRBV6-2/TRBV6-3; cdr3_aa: ASRYRDRVIGELF
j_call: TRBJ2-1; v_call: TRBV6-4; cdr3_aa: ASSLDRGDEQF